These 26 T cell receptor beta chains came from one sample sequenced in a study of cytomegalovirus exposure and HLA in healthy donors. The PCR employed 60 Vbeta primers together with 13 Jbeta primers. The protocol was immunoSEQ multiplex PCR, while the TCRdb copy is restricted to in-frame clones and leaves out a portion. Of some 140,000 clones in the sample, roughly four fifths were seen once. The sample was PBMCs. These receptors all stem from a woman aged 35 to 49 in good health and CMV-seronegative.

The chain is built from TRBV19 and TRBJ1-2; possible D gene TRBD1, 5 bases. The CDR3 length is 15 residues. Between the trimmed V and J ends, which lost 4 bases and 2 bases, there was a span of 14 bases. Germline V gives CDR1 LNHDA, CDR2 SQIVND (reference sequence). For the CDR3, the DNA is TGTGCCAGTAGTAGTTCGTACAGGACAAACTATGGCTACACCTTC. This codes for CASSSSYRTNYGYTF.

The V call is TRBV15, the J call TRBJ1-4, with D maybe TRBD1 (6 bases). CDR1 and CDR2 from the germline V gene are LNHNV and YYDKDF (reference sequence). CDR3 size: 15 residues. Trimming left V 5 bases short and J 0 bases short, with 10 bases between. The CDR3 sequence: CATSPRGTTNEKLFF. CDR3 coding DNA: TGTGCCACCAGCCCGAGGGGGACAACTAATGAAAAACTGTTTTTT.

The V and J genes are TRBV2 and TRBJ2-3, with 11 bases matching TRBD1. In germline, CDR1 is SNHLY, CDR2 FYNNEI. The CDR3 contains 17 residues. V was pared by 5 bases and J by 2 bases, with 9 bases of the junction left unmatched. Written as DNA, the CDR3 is TGTGCCAGCAGTCGGACAGGGGGCTTAGGAGACACAGATACGCAGTATTTT. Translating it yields CASSRTGGLGDTDTQYF.

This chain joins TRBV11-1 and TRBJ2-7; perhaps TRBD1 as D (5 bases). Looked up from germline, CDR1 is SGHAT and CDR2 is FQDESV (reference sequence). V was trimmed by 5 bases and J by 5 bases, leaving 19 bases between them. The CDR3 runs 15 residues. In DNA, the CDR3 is TGTGCCAGCAGCGCCGGGTCGGCAGGGATAGACGAGCAGTACTTC. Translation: CASSAGSAGIDEQYF.

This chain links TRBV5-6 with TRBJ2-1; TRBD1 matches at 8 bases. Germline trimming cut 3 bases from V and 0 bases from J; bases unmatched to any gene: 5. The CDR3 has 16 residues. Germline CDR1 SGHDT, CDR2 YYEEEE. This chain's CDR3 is CASSSIQGASYNEQFF. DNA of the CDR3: TGTGCCAGCAGCTCAATCCAGGGGGCCTCCTACAATGAGCAGTTCTTC.

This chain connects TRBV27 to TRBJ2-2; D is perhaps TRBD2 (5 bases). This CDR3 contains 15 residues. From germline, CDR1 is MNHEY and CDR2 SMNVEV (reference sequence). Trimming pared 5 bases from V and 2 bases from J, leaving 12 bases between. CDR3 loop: CASSASGRNTGELFF. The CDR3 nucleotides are TGTGCCAGCAGTGCTTCGGGGAGAAACACCGGGGAGCTGTTTTTT.

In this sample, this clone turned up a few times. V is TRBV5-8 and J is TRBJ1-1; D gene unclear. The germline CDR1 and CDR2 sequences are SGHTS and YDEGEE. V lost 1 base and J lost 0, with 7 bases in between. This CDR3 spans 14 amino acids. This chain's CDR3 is CASSLLDLNTEAFF. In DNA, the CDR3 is TGTGCCAGCAGCTTGTTAGATCTGAACACTGAAGCTTTCTTT.

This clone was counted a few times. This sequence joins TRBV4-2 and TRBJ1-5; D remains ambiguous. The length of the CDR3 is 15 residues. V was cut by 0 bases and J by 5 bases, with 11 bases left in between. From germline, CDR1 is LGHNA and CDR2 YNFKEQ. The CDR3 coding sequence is TGTGCCAGCAGCCAAGATCCAGTCGGGGATCAGCCCCAGCATTTT. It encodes CASSQDPVGDQPQHF.

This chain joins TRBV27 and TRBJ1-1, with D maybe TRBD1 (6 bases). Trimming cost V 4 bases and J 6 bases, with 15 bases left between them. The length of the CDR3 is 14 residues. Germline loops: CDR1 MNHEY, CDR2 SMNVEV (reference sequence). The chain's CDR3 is CASSSARGDPEAFF. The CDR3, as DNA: TGTGCCAGCAGTTCGGCCAGGGGTGACCCTGAAGCTTTCTTT.

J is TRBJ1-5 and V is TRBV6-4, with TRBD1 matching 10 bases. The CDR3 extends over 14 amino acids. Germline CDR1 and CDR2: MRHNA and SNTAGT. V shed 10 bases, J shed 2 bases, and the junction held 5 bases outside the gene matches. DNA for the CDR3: TGTGCCATTGACAGGGGGCATGGCAATCAGCCCCAGCATTTT. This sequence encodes CAIDRGHGNQPQHF.

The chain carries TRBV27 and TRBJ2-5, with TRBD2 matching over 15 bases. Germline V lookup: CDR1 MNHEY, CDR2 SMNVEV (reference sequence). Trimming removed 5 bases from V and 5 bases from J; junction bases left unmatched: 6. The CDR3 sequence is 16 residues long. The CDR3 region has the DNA TGTGCCAGCAGTCCCGGGACTAGCGGGGGGCGGGAGACCCAGTACTTC. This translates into CASSPGTSGGRETQYF.

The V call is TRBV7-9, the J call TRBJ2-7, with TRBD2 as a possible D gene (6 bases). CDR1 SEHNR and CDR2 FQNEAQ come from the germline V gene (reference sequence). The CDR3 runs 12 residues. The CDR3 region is CSSSLGGNEQYV. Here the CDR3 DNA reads TGTTCCAGCAGCTTAGGAGGGAACGAGCAGTACGTC.

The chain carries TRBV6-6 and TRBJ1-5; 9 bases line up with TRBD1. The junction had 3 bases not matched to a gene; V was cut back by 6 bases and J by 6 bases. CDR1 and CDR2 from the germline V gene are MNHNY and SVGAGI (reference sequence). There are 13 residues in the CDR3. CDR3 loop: CASRDRGSQPQHF. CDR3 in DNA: TGTGCCAGCAGGGACAGGGGATCTCAGCCCCAGCATTTT.

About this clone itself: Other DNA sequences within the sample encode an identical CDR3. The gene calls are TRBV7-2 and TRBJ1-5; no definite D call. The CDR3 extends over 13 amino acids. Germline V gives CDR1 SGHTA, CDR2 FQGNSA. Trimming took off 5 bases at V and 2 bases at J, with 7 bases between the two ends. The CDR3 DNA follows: TGTGCCAGCAGCCCTAGAGGCAATCAGCCCCAGCATTTT. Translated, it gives CASSPRGNQPQHF.

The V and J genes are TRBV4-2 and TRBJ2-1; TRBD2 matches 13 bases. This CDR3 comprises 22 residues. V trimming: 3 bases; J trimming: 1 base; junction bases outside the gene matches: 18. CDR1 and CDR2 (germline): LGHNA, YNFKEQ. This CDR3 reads CASSHTPMRGLAGRKSYNEQFF. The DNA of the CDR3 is TGTGCCAGCAGCCACACCCCTATGCGGGGACTAGCGGGGAGAAAATCCTACAATGAGCAGTTCTTC.

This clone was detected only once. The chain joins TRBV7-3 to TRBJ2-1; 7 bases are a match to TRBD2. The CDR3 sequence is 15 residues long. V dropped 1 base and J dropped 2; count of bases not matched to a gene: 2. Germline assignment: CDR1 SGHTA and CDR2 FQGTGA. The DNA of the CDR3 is TGTGCCAGCAGCTTAAGGGGGGGTACCTACAATGAGCAGTTCTTC. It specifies CASSLRGGTYNEQFF.

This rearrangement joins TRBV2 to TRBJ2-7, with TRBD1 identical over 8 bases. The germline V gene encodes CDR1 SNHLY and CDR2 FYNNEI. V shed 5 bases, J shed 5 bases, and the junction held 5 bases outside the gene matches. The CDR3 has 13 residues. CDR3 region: CASSFQGAHEQYF. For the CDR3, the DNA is TGTGCCAGCAGTTTCCAGGGGGCCCACGAGCAGTACTTC.

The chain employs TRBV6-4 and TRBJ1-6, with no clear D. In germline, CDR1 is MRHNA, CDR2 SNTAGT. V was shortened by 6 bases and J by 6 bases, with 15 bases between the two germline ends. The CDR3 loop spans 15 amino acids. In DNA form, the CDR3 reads TGTGCCAGCAGATCTTCAGCCGGGGTTAATTCACCCCTCCACTTT. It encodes CASRSSAGVNSPLHF.

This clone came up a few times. CDR3 nucleotide sequence: TGTGCCAGCAGCTTGGGGACGGGAGTTAACACTGAAGCTTTCTTT. This translates into CASSLGTGVNTEAFF. V is TRBV7-8 and J is TRBJ1-1; D might be TRBD1 (5 bases). The V end was cut by 3 bases, the J end by 2 bases, with 13 bases between. The germline V gene encodes CDR1 SGHVS and CDR2 FQNEAQ. The CDR3 runs to 15 residues.

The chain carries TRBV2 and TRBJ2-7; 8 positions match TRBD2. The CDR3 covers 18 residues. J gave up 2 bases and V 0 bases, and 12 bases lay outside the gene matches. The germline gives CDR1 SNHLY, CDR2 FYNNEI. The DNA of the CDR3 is TGTGCCAGCAGTGAAGCGCTTCAATTAGCGGGGTTTGCCTACGAGCAGTACGTC. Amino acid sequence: CASSEALQLAGFAYEQYV.

For the CDR3, the DNA is TGTGCCAGCAGCTTAGACCTCAGGGGGACGTACACTGAAGCTTTCTTT. Its protein product is CASSLDLRGTYTEAFF. This chain links TRBV7-2 with TRBJ1-1, with TRBD1 identical over 7 bases. The CDR3 runs 16 residues. The V and J ends lost 1 base and 3 bases, in that order; junction bases with no gene match: 8. From germline, CDR1 is SGHTA and CDR2 FQGNSA.

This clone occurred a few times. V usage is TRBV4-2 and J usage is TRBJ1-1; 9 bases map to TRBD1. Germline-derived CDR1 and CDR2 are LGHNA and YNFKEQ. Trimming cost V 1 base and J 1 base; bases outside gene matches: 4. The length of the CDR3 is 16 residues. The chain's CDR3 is CASSQGTGAANTEAFF. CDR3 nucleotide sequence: TGTGCCAGCAGCCAAGGGACAGGGGCCGCGAACACTGAAGCTTTCTTT.

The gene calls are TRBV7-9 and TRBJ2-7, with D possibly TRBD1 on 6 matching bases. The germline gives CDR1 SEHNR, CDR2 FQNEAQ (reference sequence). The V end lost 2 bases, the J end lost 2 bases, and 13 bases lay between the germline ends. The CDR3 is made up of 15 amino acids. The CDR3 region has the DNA TGTGCCAGCAGCTTACCGACAGGACAGCCCTACGAGCAGTACTTC. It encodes CASSLPTGQPYEQYF.

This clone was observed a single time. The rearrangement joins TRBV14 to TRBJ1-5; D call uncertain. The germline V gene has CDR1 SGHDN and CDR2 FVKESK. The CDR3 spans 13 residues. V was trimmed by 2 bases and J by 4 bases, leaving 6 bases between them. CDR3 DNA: TGTGCCAGCAGCCAATCACGGAATCAGCCCCAGCATTTT. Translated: CASSQSRNQPQHF.

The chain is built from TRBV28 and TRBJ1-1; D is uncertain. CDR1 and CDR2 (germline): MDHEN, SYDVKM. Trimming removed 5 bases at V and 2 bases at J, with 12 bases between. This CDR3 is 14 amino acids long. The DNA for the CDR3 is TGTGCCAGCAGTCCTTCGGACTTAAACACTGAAGCTTTCTTT. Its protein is CASSPSDLNTEAFF.

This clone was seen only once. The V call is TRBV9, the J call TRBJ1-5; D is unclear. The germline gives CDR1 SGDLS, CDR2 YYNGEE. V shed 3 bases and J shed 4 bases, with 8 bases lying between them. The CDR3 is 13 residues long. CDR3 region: CASSGAGNQPQHF. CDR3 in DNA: TGTGCCAGCAGCGGCGCGGGGAATCAGCCCCAGCATTTT.